A selection of T cell receptor beta chains follows, all from one sample in a study of blood T cell repertoires in COVID-19. TCRdb keeps only in-frame clones here, not all; method: immunoSEQ multiplex PCR. The sample records about 220,000 clones, about 88% being singletons. The specimen sequenced was PBMCs or T cells enriched from blood (not recorded which). The receptors come from a woman in her thirties who had recovered from COVID-19. The CDR3 runs from the conserved cysteine through the conserved F or W. A D gene is named only where the DNA matches it firmly. Some rows mark clone size as missing; the rest say once, few, many or name a class of expanded clone.

TRBV7-2	NA	NA	TRBJ2-1	CASSLVGGWGDNEQFF	TGTGCCAGCAGCTTAGTTGGCGGGTGGGGGGACAATGAGCAGTTCTTC
TRBV7-9	TRBD1	NA	TRBJ1-5	CASSSTGTGRYQPQHF	TGTGCCAGCAGCTCGACCGGGACAGGGAGATATCAGCCCCAGCATTTT
TRBV5-4	NA	NA	TRBJ2-5	CASSLGPSTETQYF	TGTGCCAGCAGCTTGGGACCTAGCACAGAGACCCAGTACTTC
TRBV6-5	NA	NA	TRBJ1-5	CASETVPGQPQHF	TGTGCCAGCGAGACGGTCCCAGGTCAGCCCCAGCATTTT
TRBV13	NA	NA	TRBJ1-1	CASSLRGAMNTEAFF	TGTGCCAGCAGCTTACGGGGGGCGATGAACACTGAAGCTTTCTTT
TRBV2	TRBD1	NA	TRBJ1-5	CASSGVGTAFSNQPQHF	TGTGCCAGCAGTGGTGTGGGGACAGCCTTTAGCAATCAGCCCCAGCATTTT
TRBV27	NA	NA	TRBJ1-1	CASSLGGSAEAFF	TGTGCCAGCAGTTTGGGGGGATCCGCTGAAGCTTTCTTT
TRBV6-2/TRBV6-3	TRBD1	once	TRBJ1-5	CASSGAWDRSIRPQHF	TGTGCCAGCAGTGGTGCTTGGGACAGGTCAATACGGCCCCAGCATTTT
TRBV15	NA	NA	TRBJ2-3	CATSRGGHDTQYF	TGTGCCACCAGCAGAGGCGGACACGATACGCAGTATTTT
TRBV7-9	TRBD1	NA	TRBJ1-2	CASSLGSIQGDGYTF	TGTGCCAGCAGCTTAGGATCCATACAGGGGGATGGCTACACCTTC
TRBV6-5	TRBD1	once	TRBJ1-2	CASSYLDRGDGYTF	TGTGCCAGCAGTTACCTTGACAGGGGGGATGGCTACACCTTC
TRBV12-5	NA	NA	TRBJ1-5	CASGLGTRSNQPQHF	TGTGCTAGTGGCCTCGGGACACGAAGCAATCAGCCCCAGCATTTT
TRBV4-1	TRBD1	NA	TRBJ1-5	CASSQEGTDSNQPQHF	TGCGCCAGCAGCCAAGAGGGGACAGATAGCAATCAGCCCCAGCATTTT
TRBV7-3	NA	NA	TRBJ2-1	CASSLNGVRNEQFF	TGTGCCAGCAGCTTAAACGGGGTTAGGAATGAGCAGTTCTTC
TRBV3-1/TRBV3-2	TRBD2	NA	TRBJ2-7	CASSHLTWGLAAEQYF	TGTGCCAGCAGCCACCTCACTTGGGGACTAGCAGCCGAGCAGTACTTC
TRBV7-9	TRBD1	NA	TRBJ1-2	CASNRQGALGYGYTF	TGTGCCAGCAACCGACAGGGGGCGCTTGGCTATGGCTACACCTTC
TRBV7-9	NA	NA	TRBJ1-3	CASSPGNSGNTIYF	TGTGCCAGCAGCCCGGGGAACTCTGGAAACACCATATATTTT
TRBV5-8	TRBD1	medium-sized	TRBJ2-7	CASSPGQLREQYF	TGTGCCAGCAGCCCGGGACAGCTCCGCGAGCAGTACTTC
TRBV18	NA	NA	TRBJ2-3	CASSPGGYSTDTQYF	TGTGCCAGCTCACCAGGCGGGTATAGCACAGATACGCAGTATTTT
TRBV6-2/TRBV6-3	TRBD1	NA	TRBJ2-1	CASSLDRAYNEQFF	TGTGCCAGCAGCCTGGACAGGGCTTACAATGAGCAGTTCTTC
TRBV7-2	TRBD2	NA	TRBJ2-3	CASSFDAGGLGDTQYF	TGTGCCAGCAGCTTCGACGCGGGGGGGCTGGGAGATACGCAGTATTTT
TRBV7-9	NA	NA	TRBJ1-5	CASSLEGEKGYNQPQHF	TGTGCCAGCAGCTTAGAAGGGGAAAAAGGCTACAATCAGCCCCAGCATTTT
TRBV4-1	NA	NA	TRBJ1-2	CASSQEAGPPNYGYTF	TGCGCCAGCAGCCAAGAGGCAGGCCCTCCAAACTATGGCTACACCTTC